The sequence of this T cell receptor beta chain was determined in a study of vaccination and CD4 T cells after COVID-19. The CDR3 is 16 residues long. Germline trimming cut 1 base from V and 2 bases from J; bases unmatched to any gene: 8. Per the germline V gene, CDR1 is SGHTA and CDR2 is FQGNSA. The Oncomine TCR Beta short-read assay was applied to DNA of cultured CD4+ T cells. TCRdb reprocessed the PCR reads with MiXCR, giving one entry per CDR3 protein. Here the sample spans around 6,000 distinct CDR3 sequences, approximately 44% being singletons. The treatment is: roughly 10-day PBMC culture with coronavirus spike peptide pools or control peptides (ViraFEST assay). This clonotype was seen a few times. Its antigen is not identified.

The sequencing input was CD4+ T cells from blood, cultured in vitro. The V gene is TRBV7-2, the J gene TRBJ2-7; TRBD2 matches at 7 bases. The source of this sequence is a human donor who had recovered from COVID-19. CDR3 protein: CASSLGGAGPPYEQYF. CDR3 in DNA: TGTGCCAGCAGCTTAGGGGGAGCGGGGCCGCCCTACGAGCAGTACTTC.